The 9 T cell receptor beta chains below all came from one sample that was sequenced in a study of radiotherapy plus CTLA-4 blockade in lung cancer. Assay used: immunoSEQ multiplex PCR; TCRdb lists only in-frame clones, some missing. The sample carries around 85,000 clones, around 85% recorded once. Sequencing was performed on peripheral blood, taken from a patient treated with radiotherapy plus ipilimumab. The receptors were sampled from a human donor with non-small cell lung cancer who had a partial response to radiotherapy plus ipilimumab.

V gene TRBV9 combines with J gene TRBJ1-2; a weak D match, TRBD1 (5 bases). Germline CDR1 SGDLS, CDR2 YYNGEE. The CDR3 loop spans 16 amino acids. Trimming took off 4 bases at V and 7 bases at J, with 23 bases between the two ends. This CDR3 reads CASSPAIIGGRGGYTF. CDR3 nucleotide sequence: TGTGCCAGCAGCCCCGCCATCATTGGGGGGAGAGGTGGCTACACCTTC.

This chain uses TRBV6-1 with TRBJ1-4; 8 nucleotides match TRBD1. CDR1 is MNHNS, CDR2 SASEGT, per germline. The CDR3 loop spans 15 amino acids. V dropped 4 bases and J dropped 8; count of bases not matched to a gene: 9. This chain's CDR3 is CASSGSTGVVEKLFF. The CDR3 DNA is TGTGCCAGCAGTGGCTCGACAGGGGTGGTAGAAAAACTGTTTTTT.

This rearrangement joins TRBV6-1 to TRBJ2-7; TRBD1 aligns across 7 bases. Germline V lookup: CDR1 MNHNS, CDR2 SASEGT. V shed 8 bases and J 0 bases; nucleotides not matched to a gene: 7. The CDR3 contains 14 residues. Written as DNA, the CDR3 is TGTGCCAGCTCGATGACAGGGAACTCCTACGAGCAGTACTTC. Its protein is CASSMTGNSYEQYF.

J is TRBJ1-5 and V is TRBV5-1; 7 bases agree with TRBD1. This CDR3 has 14 residues. Germline-derived CDR1 and CDR2 are SGHRS and YFSETQ. Unmatched junction bases numbered 4, after V lost 1 base and J lost 6 bases. CDR3 DNA: TGCGCCAGCAGCTTGATCCAGGGGGGTCAGCCCCAGCATTTT. It translates to CASSLIQGGQPQHF.

This clone counts as medium-sized. The gene calls are TRBV6-1 and TRBJ2-7; D perhaps matches TRBD1 (6 bases). Germline CDR1 MNHNS, CDR2 SASEGT. CDR3 size: 14 residues. The germline V and J ends were trimmed by 4 bases and 1 base, with 11 bases remaining between them. The CDR3: CASSGRGSSYEQYF. CDR3 DNA sequence: TGTGCCAGCAGTGGCAGGGGTTCGTCCTACGAGCAGTACTTC.

The V call is TRBV5-1, the J call TRBJ1-1, with a tentative D call TRBD1 (6 bases). Trimming shortened V by 4 bases and J by 8 bases, and 15 bases separated the two germline ends. The CDR3 length is 13 residues. CDR1 and CDR2 (germline): SGHRS, YFSETQ. The chain's CDR3 is CASSTGTVEEAFF. CDR3 nucleotides: TGCGCCAGCAGCACAGGGACGGTAGAGGAAGCTTTCTTT.

J is TRBJ2-1 and V is TRBV9; maybe TRBD2 (5 bases). Germline V gives CDR1 SGDLS, CDR2 YYNGEE. This CDR3 spans 16 amino acids. The V end lost 7 bases, the J end lost 8 bases, and 25 bases lay between the germline ends. The DNA for the CDR3 is TGTGCCAGCGCATGGGCAGCGGCCTCGCCGAGCCATGAGCAGTTCTTC. It encodes CASAWAAASPSHEQFF.

This chain connects TRBV6-5 to TRBJ2-1; TRBD2 matches 10 bases. This CDR3 region has 15 residues. Germline lookup yields CDR1 MNHEY and CDR2 SVGAGI. V trimming: 7 bases; J trimming: 2 bases; junction bases outside the gene matches: 5. CDR3 bases: TGTGCCAGCAAGGTAGCGGGAGGAGCCTACAATGAGCAGTTCTTC. Its translation: CASKVAGGAYNEQFF.

The genes are TRBV2 and TRBJ1-4; no clear D gene. The V and J ends lost 6 bases and 6 bases respectively, with 20 bases between them. The CDR3 extends over 16 amino acids. Germline assignment: CDR1 SNHLY and CDR2 FYNNEI. The CDR3 DNA reads as TGTGCCAGCAGCCGAGGGATGGAGAGCTTATATGAAAAACTGTTTTTT. Translating gives CASSRGMESLYEKLFF. Drawing the rest from reference TRBV2 and TRBJ1-4, the complete variable domain is EPEVTQTPSHQVTQMGQEVILRCVPISNHLYFYWYRQILGQKVEFLVSFYNNEISEKSEIFDDQFSVERPDGSNFTLKIRSTKLEDSAMYFCASSRGMESLYEKLFFGSGTQLSVL.